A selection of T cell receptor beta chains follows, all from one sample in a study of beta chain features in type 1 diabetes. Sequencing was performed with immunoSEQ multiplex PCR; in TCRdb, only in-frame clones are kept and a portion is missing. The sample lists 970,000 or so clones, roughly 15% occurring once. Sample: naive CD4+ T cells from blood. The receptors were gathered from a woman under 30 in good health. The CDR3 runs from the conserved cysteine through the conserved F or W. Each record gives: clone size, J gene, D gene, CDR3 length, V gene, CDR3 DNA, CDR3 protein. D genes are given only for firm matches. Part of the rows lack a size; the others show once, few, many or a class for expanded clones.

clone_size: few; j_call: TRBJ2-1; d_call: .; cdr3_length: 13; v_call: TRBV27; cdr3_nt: TGTGCCAGCAGTTTACTCCCCGACCTCGAGCAGTTCTTC; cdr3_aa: CASSLLPDLEQFF
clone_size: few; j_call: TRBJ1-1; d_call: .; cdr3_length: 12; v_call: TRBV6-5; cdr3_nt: TGTGCCAGCAGTTCACCGAACACTGAAGCTTTCTTT; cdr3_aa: CASSSPNTEAFF
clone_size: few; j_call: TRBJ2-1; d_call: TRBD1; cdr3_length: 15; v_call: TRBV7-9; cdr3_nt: TGTGCCAGCAGCTCGGGACAGGGGCCCTACAATGAGCAGTTCTTC; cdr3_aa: CASSSGQGPYNEQFF
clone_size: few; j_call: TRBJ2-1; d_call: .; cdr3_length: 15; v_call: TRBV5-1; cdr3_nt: TGCGCCAGCAGCTTGGGGGTCCCTACTTACAATGAGCAGTTCTTC; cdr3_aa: CASSLGVPTYNEQFF
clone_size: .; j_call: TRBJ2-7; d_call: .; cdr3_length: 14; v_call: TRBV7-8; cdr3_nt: TGTGCCAGCAGCTCAGAACGACTAGTAAGGGGGCAGTACTTC; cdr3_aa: CASSSERLVRGQYF
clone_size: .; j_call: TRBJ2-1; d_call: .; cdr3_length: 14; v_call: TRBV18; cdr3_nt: TGTGCCAGCTCACCACCCGGCCAGTACAATGAGCAGTTCTTC; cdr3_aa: CASSPPGQYNEQFF
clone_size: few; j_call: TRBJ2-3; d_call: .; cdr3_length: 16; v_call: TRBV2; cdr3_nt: TGTGCCAGCAGTGGGGCAAGTAGCACTAGCACAGATACGCAGTATTTT; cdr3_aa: CASSGASSTSTDTQYF
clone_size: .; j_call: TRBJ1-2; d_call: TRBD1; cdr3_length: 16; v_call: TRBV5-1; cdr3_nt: TGCGCCAGCAGCCGGACAGGGCCCTCCGAATGGTATGGCTACACCTTC; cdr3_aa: CASSRTGPSEWYGYTF
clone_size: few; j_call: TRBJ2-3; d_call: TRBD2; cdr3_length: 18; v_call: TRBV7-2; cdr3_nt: TGTGCCAGCAGCTTGACTACTAGCGGGAGGGCCGTGGCAGATACGCAGTATTTT; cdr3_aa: CASSLTTSGRAVADTQYF
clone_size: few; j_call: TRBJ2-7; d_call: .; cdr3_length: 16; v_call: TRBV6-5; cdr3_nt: TGTGCCAGCAGCTACACCGGGTTAACAGGTGTCCACGAGCAGTACTTC; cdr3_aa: CASSYTGLTGVHEQYF
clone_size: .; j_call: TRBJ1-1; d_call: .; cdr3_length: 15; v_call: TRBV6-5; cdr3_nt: TGTGCCAGCAGTAACCACAGGTTATCGAACACTGAAGCTTTCTTT; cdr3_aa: CASSNHRLSNTEAFF
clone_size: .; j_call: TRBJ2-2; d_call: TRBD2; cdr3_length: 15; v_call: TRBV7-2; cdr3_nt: TGTGCCAGCAGCTTAAGTAGCGGGAGGGCCGGGGAGCTGTTTTTT; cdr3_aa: CASSLSSGRAGELFF
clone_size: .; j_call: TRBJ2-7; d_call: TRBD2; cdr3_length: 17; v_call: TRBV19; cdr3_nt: TGTGCCAGTAGTATAGTCTACCCGGGAGGAGGCTCCTACGAGCAGTACTTC; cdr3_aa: CASSIVYPGGGSYEQYF
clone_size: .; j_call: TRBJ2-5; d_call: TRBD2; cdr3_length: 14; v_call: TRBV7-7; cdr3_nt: TGTGCCGTCGGACTAGCGGGAACCAAGAAGACCCAGTACTTC; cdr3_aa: CAVGLAGTKKTQYF
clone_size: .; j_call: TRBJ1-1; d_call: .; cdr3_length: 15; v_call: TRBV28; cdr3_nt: TGTGCCAGCAGTTCAAACTATGGGGGAGGGACTGAAGCTTTCTTT; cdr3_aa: CASSSNYGGGTEAFF
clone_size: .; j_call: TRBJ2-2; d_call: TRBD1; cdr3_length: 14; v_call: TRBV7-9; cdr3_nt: TGTGCCAGCAGCCGACAGGGGAACACCGGGGAGCTGTTTTTT; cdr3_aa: CASSRQGNTGELFF
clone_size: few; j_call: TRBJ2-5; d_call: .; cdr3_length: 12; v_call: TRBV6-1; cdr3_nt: TGTGCCAGCAGTGAAGCCGTGGGGACCCAGTACTTC; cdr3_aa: CASSEAVGTQYF
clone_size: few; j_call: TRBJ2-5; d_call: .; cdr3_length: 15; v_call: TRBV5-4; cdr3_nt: TGTGCCAGCAGCGCACTAGAAGATCGGGTAGGGACCCAGTACTTC; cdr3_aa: CASSALEDRVGTQYF
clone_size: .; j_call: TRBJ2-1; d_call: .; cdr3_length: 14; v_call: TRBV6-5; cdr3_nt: TGTGCCAGCAGTCGACAGAGCTCCTACAATGAGCAGTTCTTC; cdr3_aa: CASSRQSSYNEQFF
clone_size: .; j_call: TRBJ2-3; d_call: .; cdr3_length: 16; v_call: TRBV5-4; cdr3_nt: TGTGCCAGCAGCTTGGTCGGTCGGCGGGGCACAGATACGCAGTATTTT; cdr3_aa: CASSLVGRRGTDTQYF
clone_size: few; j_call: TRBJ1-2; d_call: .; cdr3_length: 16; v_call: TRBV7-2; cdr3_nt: TGTGCCAGCAGCTTAGAATCGGGGCGCTTTGGCAAGAGCTACACCTTC; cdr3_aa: CASSLESGRFGKSYTF
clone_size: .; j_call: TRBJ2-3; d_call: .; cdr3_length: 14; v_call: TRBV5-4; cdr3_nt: TGTGCCAGCAGCTTGGGTATTAGTACAGATACGCAGTATTTT; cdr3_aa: CASSLGISTDTQYF
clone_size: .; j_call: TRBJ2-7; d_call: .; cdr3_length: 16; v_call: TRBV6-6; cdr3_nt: TGTGCCAGCAGTTACTCGATCGTTGGGACTGACAACGAGCAGTACTTC; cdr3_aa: CASSYSIVGTDNEQYF
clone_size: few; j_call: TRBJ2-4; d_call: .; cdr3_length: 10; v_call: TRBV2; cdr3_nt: TGTGCCAGCAGTAGTCACATTCAGTACTTC; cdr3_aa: CASSSHIQYF
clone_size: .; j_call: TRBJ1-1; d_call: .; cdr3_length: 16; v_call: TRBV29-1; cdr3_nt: TGCAGCGTTGATTCTTCGGGTTCAGTAAAGAACACTGAAGCTTTCTTT; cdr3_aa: CSVDSSGSVKNTEAFF
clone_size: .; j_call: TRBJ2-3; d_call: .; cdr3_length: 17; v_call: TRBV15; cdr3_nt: TGTGCCACCAGCGGGGCCGGGGGCCTCAAAATCACAGATACGCAGTATTTT; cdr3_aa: CATSGAGGLKITDTQYF
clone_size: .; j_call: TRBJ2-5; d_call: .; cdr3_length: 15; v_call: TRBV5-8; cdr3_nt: TGTGCCAGCAGCTTGCCCGGGACTGAACAAGAGACCCAGTACTTC; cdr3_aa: CASSLPGTEQETQYF
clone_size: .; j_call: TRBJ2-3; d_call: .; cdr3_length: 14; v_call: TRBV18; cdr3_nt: TGTGCCAGCTCACCTACGTGGCAGACAGATACGCAGTATTTT; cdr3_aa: CASSPTWQTDTQYF
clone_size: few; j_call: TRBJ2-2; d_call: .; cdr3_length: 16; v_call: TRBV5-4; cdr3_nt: TGTGCCAGCAGCCACGGTCAGGGGCGAAAGACCGGGGAGCTGTTTTTT; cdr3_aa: CASSHGQGRKTGELFF
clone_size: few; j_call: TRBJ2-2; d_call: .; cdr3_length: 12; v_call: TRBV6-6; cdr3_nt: TGTGCCAGCAGTTACGGAGTCGGGGAGCTGTTTTTT; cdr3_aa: CASSYGVGELFF
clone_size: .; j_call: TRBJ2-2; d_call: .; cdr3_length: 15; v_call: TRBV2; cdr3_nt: TGTGCCAGCAGTGGTAGGGGCGCTGGCACCGGGGAGCTGTTTTTT; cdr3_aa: CASSGRGAGTGELFF
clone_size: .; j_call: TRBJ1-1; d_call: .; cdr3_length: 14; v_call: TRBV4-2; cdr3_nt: TGTGCCAGCAGCCCGCGGGACGGAAACACTGAAGCTTTCTTT; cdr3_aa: CASSPRDGNTEAFF
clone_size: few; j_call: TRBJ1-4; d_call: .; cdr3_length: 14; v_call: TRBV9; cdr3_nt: TGTGCCAGCAGCGCCTTGGCGACTAATGAAAAACTGTTTTTT; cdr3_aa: CASSALATNEKLFF
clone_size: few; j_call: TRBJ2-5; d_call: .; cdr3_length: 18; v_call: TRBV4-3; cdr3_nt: TGCGCCAGCAGCCAAGAAGGAGGGGGCGGGAGATCATTAGAGACCCAGTACTTC; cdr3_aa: CASSQEGGGGRSLETQYF
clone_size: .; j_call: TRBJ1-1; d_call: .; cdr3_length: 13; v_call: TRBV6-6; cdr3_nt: TGTGCCAGCGGGGCAGCGTACCCTACTGAAGCTTTCTTT; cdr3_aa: CASGAAYPTEAFF
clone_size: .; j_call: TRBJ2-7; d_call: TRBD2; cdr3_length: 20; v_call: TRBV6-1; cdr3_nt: TGTGCCAGCAGTGAATCCGCGGGGACTAGTGATAAGTATCTCTCCTACGAGCAGTACTTC; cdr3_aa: CASSESAGTSDKYLSYEQYF
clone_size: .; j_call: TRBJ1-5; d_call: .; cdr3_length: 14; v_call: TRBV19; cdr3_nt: TGTGCCAGTAGGGTTTATCCGGGACAAAAGCCCCAGCATTTT; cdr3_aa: CASRVYPGQKPQHF
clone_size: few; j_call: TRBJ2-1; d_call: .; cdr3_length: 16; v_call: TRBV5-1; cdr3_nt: TGCGCCAGCCAAAGTTCCGTAGTAGTGTCCTACAATGAGCAGTTCTTC; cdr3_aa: CASQSSVVVSYNEQFF
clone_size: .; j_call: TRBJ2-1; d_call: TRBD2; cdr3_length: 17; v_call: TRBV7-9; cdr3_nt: TGTGCCAGCAGCTTAGTTTCCCTAGCGGACTCCTACAATGAGCAGTTCTTC; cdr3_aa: CASSLVSLADSYNEQFF
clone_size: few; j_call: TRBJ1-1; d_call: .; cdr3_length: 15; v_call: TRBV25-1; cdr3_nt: TGTGCCAGCAGTGGTAGGGGGAGTATGAACACTGAAGCTTTCTTT; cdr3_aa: CASSGRGSMNTEAFF
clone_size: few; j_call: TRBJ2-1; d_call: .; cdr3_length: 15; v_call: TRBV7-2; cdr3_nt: TGTGCCAGCAGCTTAGGCAGGCCCGCCTACAATGAGCAGTTCTTC; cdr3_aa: CASSLGRPAYNEQFF
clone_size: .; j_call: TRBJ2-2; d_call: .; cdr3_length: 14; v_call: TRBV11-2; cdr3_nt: TGTGCCAGCAGCTTGGCCTATACGGGCGGGGAGCTGTTTTTT; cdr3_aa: CASSLAYTGGELFF
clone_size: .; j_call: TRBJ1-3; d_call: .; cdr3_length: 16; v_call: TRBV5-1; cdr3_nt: TGCGCCAGCAGCCAACGGACCGGGACTCAAGGAAACACCATATATTTT; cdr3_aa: CASSQRTGTQGNTIYF
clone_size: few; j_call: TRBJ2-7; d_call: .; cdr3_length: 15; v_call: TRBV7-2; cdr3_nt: TGTGCCAGCAGCTTAGCGTCGACAGACCTCTACGAGCAGTACTTC; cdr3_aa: CASSLASTDLYEQYF
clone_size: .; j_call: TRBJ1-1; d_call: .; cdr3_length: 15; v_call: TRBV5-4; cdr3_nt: TGTGCCAGCAGCTGGACCCACAGGTCCCGTGGTGAAGCTTTCTTT; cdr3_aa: CASSWTHRSRGEAFF
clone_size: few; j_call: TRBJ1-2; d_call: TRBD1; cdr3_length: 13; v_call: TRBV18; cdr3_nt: TGTGCCAGCTCACCACCGACAGGGGATGGCTACACCTTC; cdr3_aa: CASSPPTGDGYTF
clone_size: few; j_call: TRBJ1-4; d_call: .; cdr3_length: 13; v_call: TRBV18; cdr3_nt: TGTGCCAGCTCACTGGGGGAGTACGAAAAACTGTTTTTT; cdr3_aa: CASSLGEYEKLFF
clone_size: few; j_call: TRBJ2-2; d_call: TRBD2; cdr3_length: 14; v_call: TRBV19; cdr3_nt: TGTGCCAGTAGAAGCGGGACTAGCTACCGGGAGCTGTTTTTT; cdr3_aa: CASRSGTSYRELFF